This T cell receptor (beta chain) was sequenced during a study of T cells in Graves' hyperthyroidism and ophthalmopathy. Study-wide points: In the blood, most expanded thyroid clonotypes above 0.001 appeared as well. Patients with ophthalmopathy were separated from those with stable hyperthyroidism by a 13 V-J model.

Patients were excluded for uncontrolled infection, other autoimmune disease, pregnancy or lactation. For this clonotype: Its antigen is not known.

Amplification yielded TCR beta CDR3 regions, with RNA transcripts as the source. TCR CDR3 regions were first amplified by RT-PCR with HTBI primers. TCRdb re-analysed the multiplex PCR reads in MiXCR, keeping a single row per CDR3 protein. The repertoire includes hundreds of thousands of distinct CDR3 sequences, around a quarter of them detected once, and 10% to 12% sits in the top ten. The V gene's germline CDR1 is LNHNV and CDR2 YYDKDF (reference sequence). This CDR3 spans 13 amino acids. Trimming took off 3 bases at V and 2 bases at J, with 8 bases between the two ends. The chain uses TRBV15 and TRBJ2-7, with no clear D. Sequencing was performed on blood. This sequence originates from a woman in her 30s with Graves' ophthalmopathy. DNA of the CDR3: TGTGCCACCAGCAGCGGAGTTACCTACGAGCAGTACTTC. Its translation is CATSSGVTYEQYF.